The next 20 T cell receptor beta chains were all read from a single sample in a study of shared clonotypes between healthy human individuals. Sequencing was performed with immunoSEQ multiplex PCR; in TCRdb, only in-frame clones are kept and a portion is missing. The sample lists 400,000 to 600,000 clones; around 95% were seen once. Sequenced input: naive CD4+ T cells sorted from blood. Subset defined: CD45RA+ positively selected. Source of these receptors: a woman in her twenties or thirties in good health.

The V and J genes are TRBV11-2 and TRBJ1-2; D may be TRBD1 (6 bases). The CDR3 length is 12 residues. The V gene's germline CDR1 is SGHAT and CDR2 FQNNGV. V was cut by 5 bases and J by 5 bases, with 9 bases left in between. CDR3 DNA sequence: TGTGCCAGCAGCCCAGGGGCTTATGGCTACACCTTC. The encoded protein is CASSPGAYGYTF.

The genes are TRBV2 and TRBJ2-1; a possible D gene is TRBD2 (5 bases). Trimming removed 2 bases at V and 4 bases at J, with 9 bases between. The V gene's germline CDR1 is SNHLY and CDR2 FYNNEI. The CDR3 runs to 14 residues. The CDR3 here is CASSESGPYNEQFF. CDR3 in DNA: TGTGCCAGCAGTGAAAGCGGACCTTACAATGAGCAGTTCTTC.

This chain links TRBV6-1 with TRBJ2-7; D gene ambiguous. The CDR3 consists of 13 residues. V was trimmed by 0 bases and J by 3 bases, leaving 6 bases between them. In germline, CDR1 is MNHNS, CDR2 SASEGT. CDR3 nucleotide sequence: TGTGCCAGCAGTGAAGCGCGGCACTACGAGCAGTACTTC. This sequence encodes CASSEARHYEQYF.

This chain uses TRBV19 with TRBJ2-7, with 10 positions matching TRBD2. Losses at the gene ends were 4 bases for V and 5 bases for J; bases not matched to a gene: 8. The germline V gene has CDR1 LNHDA and CDR2 SQIVND (reference sequence). The CDR3 loop spans 15 amino acids. The CDR3 DNA follows: TGTGCCAGTAGTACCGGTAGTAGCGGGAGGAACGAGCAGTACTTC. Translated: CASSTGSSGRNEQYF.

The chain employs TRBV6-5 and TRBJ2-3; tentatively, D is TRBD1 (6 bases). Germline assignment: CDR1 MNHEY and CDR2 SVGAGI. With 4 bases removed from V and 8 bases from J, the gap between germline ends came to 16 bases. The CDR3 length is 14 residues. The CDR3 DNA reads TGTGCCAGCAGTTCGGGCAGGGGAGATGCTACGCAGTATTTT. Protein sequence: CASSSGRGDATQYF.

The CDR3 here is CATLNRELREKLFF. DNA of the CDR3: TGTGCCACCCTAAACCGGGAATTGCGTGAAAAACTGTTTTTT. This sequence joins TRBV28 and TRBJ1-4; D is unclear. The CDR3 is made up of 14 amino acids. Germline CDR1 and CDR2: MDHEN and SYDVKM. Trimming shortened V by 10 bases and J by 7 bases, and 19 bases separated the two germline ends.

The chain joins TRBV19 to TRBJ1-1; tentative D call: TRBD1 (5 bases). Germline V gives CDR1 LNHDA, CDR2 SQIVND (reference sequence). Trimming took off 7 bases at V and 0 bases at J, with 15 bases between the two ends. The CDR3 is made up of 15 amino acids. For the CDR3, the DNA is TGTGCCAGTATCAATGAGGGGAATTTGAACACTGAAGCTTTCTTT. It yields the protein CASINEGNLNTEAFF.

CDR3 region: CASSEREGGVSEAFF. Here the CDR3 DNA reads TGTGCCAGCAGTGAAAGGGAGGGCGGGGTTTCCGAAGCTTTCTTT. The chain recombines TRBV6-1 with TRBJ1-1; D is ambiguous. Trimming cost V 2 bases and J 8 bases, with 18 bases left between them. The CDR3 spans 15 residues. Germline CDR1 is MNHNS and CDR2 is SASEGT.

This chain joins TRBV30 and TRBJ2-7; maybe TRBD2 (5 bases). The germline CDR1 and CDR2 sequences are GTSNPN and SVGIG (reference sequence). The CDR3 has 13 amino acids. Trimming pared 1 base from V and 2 bases from J, leaving 9 bases between. The CDR3 reads CAWSGGRPYEQYF. The CDR3 nucleotides are TGTGCCTGGAGTGGAGGGAGACCCTACGAGCAGTACTTC. Full variable domain (missing parts from reference TRBV30 and TRBJ2-7): SQTIHQWPATLVQPVGSPLSLECTVEGTSNPNLYWYRQAAGRGLQLLFYSVGIGQISSEVPQNLSASRPQDRQFILSSKKLLLSDSGFYLCAWSGGRPYEQYFGPGTRLTVT.

CDR3 amino acids: CASSWDYYQYNEQFF. As DNA, the CDR3 is TGTGCCAGTAGTTGGGACTATTACCAATACAATGAGCAGTTCTTC. This sequence joins TRBV19 and TRBJ2-1; the match to TRBD2 covers 7 bases. V shed 5 bases and J 4 bases; nucleotides not matched to a gene: 8. This CDR3 has 15 residues. Looked up from germline, CDR1 is LNHDA and CDR2 is SQIVND (reference sequence).

This sequence joins TRBV7-3 and TRBJ1-3, with D possibly matching TRBD1 (6 bases). The CDR3 is made up of 16 amino acids. The germline V gene has CDR1 SGHTA and CDR2 FQGTGA. V lost 5 bases, J lost 3 bases, and 17 bases lay in between. CDR3 bases: TGTGCCAGCAGCACGAACACAGGGCTCCATGGAAACACCATATATTTT. Its protein product is CASSTNTGLHGNTIYF.

The rearrangement links TRBV7-6 to TRBJ2-1; maybe TRBD2 (6 bases). Trimming took off 7 bases at V and 1 base at J, with 14 bases between the two ends. The CDR3 has 15 residues. CDR1 and CDR2 from the germline V gene are SGHVS and FNYEAQ. The CDR3 protein is CASNKSEGSYNEQFF. The CDR3 DNA reads TGTGCCAGCAACAAGTCGGAGGGTTCCTACAATGAGCAGTTCTTC.

In its sample, this clone was seen a few times. The J gene is TRBJ2-7, the V gene TRBV27; D is unresolved. The germline V and J ends were trimmed by 8 bases and 0 bases, with 11 bases remaining between them. The CDR3 is 13 amino acids. Looked up from germline, CDR1 is MNHEY and CDR2 is SMNVEV (reference sequence). CDR3 protein: CASADQASYEQYF. CDR3 coding DNA: TGTGCCAGCGCAGATCAAGCCTCCTACGAGCAGTACTTC.

The V gene is TRBV28, the J gene TRBJ1-4; TRBD1 matches at 7 bases. J was trimmed by 0 bases and V by 1 base; bases with no gene match: 8. The V gene's germline CDR1 is MDHEN and CDR2 SYDVKM. The CDR3 length is 18 residues. CDR3 nucleotides: TGTGCCAGCAGTTTATACAGCGACAGGGTAGCAACTAATGAAAAACTGTTTTTT. It encodes CASSLYSDRVATNEKLFF.

The rearrangement uses TRBV27 and TRBJ2-2; 16 nucleotides agree with TRBD2. Trimming at V came to 10 bases and at J to 8 bases, leaving 16 bases not matched to a gene. There are 18 residues in the CDR3. From germline, CDR1 is MNHEY and CDR2 SMNVEV (reference sequence). Here the CDR3 reads CATGTSGRARKRTGELFF. The CDR3 DNA reads TGTGCCACCGGGACTAGCGGGAGGGCCCGGAAACGGACGGGGGAGCTGTTTTTT.

The V and J genes are TRBV29-1 and TRBJ2-7, with D unresolved. Germline CDR1 reads SQVTM; CDR2 reads ANQGSEA. V was cut by 3 bases and J by 0 bases, with 9 bases left in between. The CDR3 extends over 13 amino acids. The CDR3 DNA is TGCAGCGTTGAGCAGGAGAGCTCCTACGAGCAGTACTTC. It yields the protein CSVEQESSYEQYF.

The chain has TRBV28 and TRBJ1-3; a possible D gene is TRBD1 (6 bases). Germline values: CDR1 MDHEN, CDR2 SYDVKM. Between the trimmed V and J ends, which lost 4 bases and 3 bases, there was a span of 13 bases. CDR3 length: 15 amino acids. The CDR3 is CASSSAGGGGNTIYF. CDR3 in DNA: TGTGCCAGCAGTTCCGCGGGGGGCGGTGGAAACACCATATATTTT.

The sample holds one count of this clone. J is TRBJ2-7 and V is TRBV27, with D perhaps assigned TRBD1 or TRBD2 (6 bases each). Deletions cut 3 bases from V and 1 base from J, with 13 bases between. The CDR3 is 15 residues long. The V gene's germline CDR1 is MNHEY and CDR2 SMNVEV (reference sequence). As DNA, the CDR3 is TGTGCCAGCAGTTTGCGGGACACCCTTTCCTACGAGCAGTACTTC. This gives the protein CASSLRDTLSYEQYF.

The chain employs TRBV13 and TRBJ2-3; 8 nucleotides match TRBD2. Looked up from germline, CDR1 is PRHDT and CDR2 is FYEKMQ (reference sequence). V gave up 4 bases and J gave up 0 bases; unmatched junction bases: 6. The CDR3 has 16 amino acids. This chain's CDR3 is CASSYGRETSTDTQYF. In nucleotides, the CDR3 is TGTGCCAGCAGCTACGGGAGGGAGACTAGCACAGATACGCAGTATTTT.

This sequence joins TRBV7-9 and TRBJ2-1, with D possibly being TRBD2 (6 bases). The CDR3 length is 16 residues. Germline CDR1 SEHNR, CDR2 FQNEAQ (reference sequence). V lost 3 bases and J 0 bases, leaving 12 bases between the germline ends. CDR3 coding DNA: TGTGCCAGCAGCTTGGGACTCACGGGCTCCTACAATGAGCAGTTCTTC. Protein: CASSLGLTGSYNEQFF.